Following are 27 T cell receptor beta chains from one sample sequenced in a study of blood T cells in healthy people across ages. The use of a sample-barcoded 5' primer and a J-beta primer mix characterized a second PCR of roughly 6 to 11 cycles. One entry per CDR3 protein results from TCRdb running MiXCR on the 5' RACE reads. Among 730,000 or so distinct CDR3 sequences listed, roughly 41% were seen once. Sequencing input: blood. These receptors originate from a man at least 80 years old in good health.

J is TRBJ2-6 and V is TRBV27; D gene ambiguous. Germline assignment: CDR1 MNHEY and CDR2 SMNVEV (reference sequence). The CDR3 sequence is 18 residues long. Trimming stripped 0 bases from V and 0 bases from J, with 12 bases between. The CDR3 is CASSLSPDLRSGANVLTF. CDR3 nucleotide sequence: TGTGCCAGCAGTTTATCTCCAGACCTTCGCTCTGGGGCCAACGTCCTGACTTTC.

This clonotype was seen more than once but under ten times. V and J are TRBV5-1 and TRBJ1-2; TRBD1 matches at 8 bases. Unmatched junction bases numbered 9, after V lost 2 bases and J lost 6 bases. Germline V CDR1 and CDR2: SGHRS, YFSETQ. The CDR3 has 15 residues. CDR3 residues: CASSLGAGGAHGYTF. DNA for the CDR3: TGCGCCAGCAGCTTAGGAGCAGGGGGCGCGCATGGCTACACCTTC.

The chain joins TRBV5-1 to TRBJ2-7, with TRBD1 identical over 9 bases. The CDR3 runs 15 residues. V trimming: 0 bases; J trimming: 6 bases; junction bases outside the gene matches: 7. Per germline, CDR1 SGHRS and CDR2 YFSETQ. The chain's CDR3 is CASSLGTGVISEQYF. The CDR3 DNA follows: TGCGCCAGCAGCTTGGGGACAGGGGTCATCTCCGAGCAGTACTTC.

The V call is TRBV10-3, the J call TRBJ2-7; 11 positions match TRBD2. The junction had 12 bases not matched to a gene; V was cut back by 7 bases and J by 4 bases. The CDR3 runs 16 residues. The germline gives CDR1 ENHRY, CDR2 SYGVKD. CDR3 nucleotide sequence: TGTGCCATCAATCCTACCGGGACTAGCGGAGAGTACGAGCAGTACTTC. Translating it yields CAINPTGTSGEYEQYF.

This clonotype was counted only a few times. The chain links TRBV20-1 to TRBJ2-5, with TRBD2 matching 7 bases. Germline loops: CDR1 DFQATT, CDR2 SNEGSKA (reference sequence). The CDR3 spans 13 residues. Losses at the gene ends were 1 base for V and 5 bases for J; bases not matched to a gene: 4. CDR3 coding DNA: TGCAGTGCTAGAGCGGGAGGCGCGGAGACCCAGTACTTC. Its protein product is CSARAGGAETQYF.

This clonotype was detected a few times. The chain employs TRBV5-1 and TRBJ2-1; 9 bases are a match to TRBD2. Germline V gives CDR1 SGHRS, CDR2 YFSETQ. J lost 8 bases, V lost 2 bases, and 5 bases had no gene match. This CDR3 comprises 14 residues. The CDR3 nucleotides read TGCGCCAGCAGCTTTAGCGGGAGAACCGATGAGCAGTTCTTC. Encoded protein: CASSFSGRTDEQFF. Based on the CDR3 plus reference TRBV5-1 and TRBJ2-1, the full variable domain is KAGVTQTPRYLIKTRGQQVTLSCSPISGHRSVSWYQQTPGQGLQFLFEYFSETQRNKGNFPGRFSGRQFSNSRSEMNVSTLELGDSALYLCASSFSGRTDEQFFGPGTRLTVL.

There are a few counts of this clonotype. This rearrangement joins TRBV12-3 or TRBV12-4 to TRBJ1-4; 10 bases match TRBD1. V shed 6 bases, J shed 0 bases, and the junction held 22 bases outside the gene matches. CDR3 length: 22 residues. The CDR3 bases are TGTGCCAGCAGCCGTCGGGGGACAGGGGCCATCAATCACCCAGCAACTAATGAAAAACTGTTTTTT. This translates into CASSRRGTGAINHPATNEKLFF.

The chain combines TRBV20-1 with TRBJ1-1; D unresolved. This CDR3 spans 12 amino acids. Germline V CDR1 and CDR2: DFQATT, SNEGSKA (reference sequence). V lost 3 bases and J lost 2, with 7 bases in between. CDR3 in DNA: TGCAGTGCTAGTCACACAAACACTGAAGCTTTCTTT. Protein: CSASHTNTEAFF.

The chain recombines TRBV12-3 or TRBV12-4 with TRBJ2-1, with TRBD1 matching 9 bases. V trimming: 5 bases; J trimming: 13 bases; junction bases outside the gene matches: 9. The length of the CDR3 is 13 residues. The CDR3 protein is CASSTGQGQTQFF. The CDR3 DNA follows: TGTGCCAGCAGTACTGGACAGGGGCAGACCCAGTTCTTC.

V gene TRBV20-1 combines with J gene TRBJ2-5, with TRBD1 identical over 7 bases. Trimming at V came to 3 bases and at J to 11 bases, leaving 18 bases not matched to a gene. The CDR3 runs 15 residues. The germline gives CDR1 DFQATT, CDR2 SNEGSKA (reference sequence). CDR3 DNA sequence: TGCAGTGCTAGTACCGGGACAGAGCTTTACAATGAGCAGTACTTC. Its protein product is CSASTGTELYNEQYF.

This chain's CDR3 is CASRVRDYYNEQFF. The DNA of the CDR3 is TGTGCCAGCAGAGTCCGGGACTATTACAATGAGCAGTTCTTC. The chain employs TRBV6-5 and TRBJ2-1; 7 nucleotides line up with TRBD2. V lost 6 bases and J lost 4; bases outside the gene matches: 6. The CDR3 totals 14 residues. Germline-derived CDR1 and CDR2 are MNHEY and SVGAGI.

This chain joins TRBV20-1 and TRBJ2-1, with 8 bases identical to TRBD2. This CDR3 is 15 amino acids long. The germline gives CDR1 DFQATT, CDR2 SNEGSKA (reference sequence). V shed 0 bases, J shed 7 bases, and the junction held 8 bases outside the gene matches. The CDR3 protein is CSARDPAGVGNEQFF. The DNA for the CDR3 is TGCAGTGCTAGAGACCCAGCGGGGGTGGGTAATGAGCAGTTCTTC.

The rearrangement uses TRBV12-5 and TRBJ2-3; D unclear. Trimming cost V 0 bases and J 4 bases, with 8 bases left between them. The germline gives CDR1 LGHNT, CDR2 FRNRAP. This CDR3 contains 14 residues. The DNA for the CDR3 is TGTGCTAGTGGTTTGGTCGGTATCCCAGATACGCAGTATTTT. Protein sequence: CASGLVGIPDTQYF.

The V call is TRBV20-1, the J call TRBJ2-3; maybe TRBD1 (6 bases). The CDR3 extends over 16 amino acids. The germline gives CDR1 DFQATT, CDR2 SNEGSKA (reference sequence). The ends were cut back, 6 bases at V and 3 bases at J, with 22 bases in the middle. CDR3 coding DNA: TGCAGTGCCGCAAAACCGGGACAAGGCACGACAGATACGCAGTATTTT. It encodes CSAAKPGQGTTDTQYF.

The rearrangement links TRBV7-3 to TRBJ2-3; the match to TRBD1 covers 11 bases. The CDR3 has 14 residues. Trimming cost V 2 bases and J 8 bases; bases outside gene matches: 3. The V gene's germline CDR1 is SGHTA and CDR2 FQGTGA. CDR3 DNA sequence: TGTGCCAGCAGCTTAGGACAGGGGGCTAGTACGCAGTATTTT. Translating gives CASSLGQGASTQYF.

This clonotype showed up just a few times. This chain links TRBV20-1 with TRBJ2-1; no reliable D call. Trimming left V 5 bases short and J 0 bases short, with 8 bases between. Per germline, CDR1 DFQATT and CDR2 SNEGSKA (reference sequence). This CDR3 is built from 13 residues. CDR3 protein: CSAEASSYNEQFF. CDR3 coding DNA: TGCAGTGCTGAGGCAAGCTCCTACAATGAGCAGTTCTTC.

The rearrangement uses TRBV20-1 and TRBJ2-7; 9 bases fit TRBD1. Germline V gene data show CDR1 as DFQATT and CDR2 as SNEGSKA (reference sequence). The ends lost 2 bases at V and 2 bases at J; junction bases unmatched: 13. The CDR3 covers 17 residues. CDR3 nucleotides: TGCAGTGCTAGAAACCTGGCCGTGACAGGGGGGCCCTACGAGCAGTACTTC. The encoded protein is CSARNLAVTGGPYEQYF.

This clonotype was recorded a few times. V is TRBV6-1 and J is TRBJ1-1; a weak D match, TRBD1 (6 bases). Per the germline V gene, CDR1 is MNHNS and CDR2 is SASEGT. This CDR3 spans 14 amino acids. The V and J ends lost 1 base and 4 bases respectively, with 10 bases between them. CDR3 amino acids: CASSEDRVVTEAFF. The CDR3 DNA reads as TGTGCCAGCAGTGAAGACAGGGTCGTCACTGAAGCTTTCTTT.

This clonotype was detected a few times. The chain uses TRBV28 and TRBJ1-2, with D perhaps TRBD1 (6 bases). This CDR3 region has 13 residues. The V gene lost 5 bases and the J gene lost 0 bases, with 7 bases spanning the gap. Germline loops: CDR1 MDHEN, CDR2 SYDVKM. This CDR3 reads CASSGQTNYGYTF. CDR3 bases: TGTGCCAGCAGTGGACAGACTAACTATGGCTACACCTTC.

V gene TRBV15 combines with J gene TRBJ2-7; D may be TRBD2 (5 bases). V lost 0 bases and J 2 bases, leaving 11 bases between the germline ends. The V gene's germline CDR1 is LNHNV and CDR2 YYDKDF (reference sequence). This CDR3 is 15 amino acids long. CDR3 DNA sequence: TGTGCCACCAGCAGAGATCTCGGGGAAGCCTACGAGCAGTACTTC. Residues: CATSRDLGEAYEQYF.

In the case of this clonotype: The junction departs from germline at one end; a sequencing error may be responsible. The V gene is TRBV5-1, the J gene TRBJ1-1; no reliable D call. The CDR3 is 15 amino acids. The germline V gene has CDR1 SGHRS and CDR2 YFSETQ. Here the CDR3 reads CTSSLGLGMNTEAFF. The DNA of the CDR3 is TGCACCAGCAGCTTGGGTCTGGGAATGAACACTGAAGCTTTCTTT. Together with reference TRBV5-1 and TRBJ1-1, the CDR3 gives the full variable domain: KAGVTQTPRYLIKTRGQQVTLSCSPISGHRSVSWYQQTPGQGLQFLFEYFSETQRNKGNFPGRFSGRQFSNSRSEMNVSTLELGDSALYLCTSSLGLGMNTEAFFGQGTRLTVV.

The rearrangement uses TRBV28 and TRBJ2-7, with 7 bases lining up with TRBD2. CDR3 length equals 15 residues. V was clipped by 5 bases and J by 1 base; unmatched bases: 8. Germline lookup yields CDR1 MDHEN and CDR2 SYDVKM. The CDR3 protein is CASSPGRSGSYEQYF. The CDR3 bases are TGTGCCAGCAGTCCCGGGAGGAGTGGGTCCTACGAGCAGTACTTC.

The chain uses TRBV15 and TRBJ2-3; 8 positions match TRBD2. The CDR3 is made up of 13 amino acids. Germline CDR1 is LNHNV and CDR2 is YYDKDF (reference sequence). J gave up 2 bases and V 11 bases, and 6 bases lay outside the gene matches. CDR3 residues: CAARGGNTDTQYF. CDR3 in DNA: TGTGCCGCCCGGGGGGGGAACACAGATACGCAGTATTTT. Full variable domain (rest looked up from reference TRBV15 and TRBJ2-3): DAMVIQNPRYQVTQFGKPVTLSCSQTLNHNVMYWYQQKSSQAPKLLFHYYDKDFNNEADTPDNFQSRRPNTSFCFLDIRSPGLGDTAMYLCAARGGNTDTQYFGPGTRLTVL.

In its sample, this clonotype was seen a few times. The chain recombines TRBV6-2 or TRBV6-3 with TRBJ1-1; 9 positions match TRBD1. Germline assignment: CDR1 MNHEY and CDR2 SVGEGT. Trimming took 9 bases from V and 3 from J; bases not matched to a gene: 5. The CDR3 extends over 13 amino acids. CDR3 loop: CASRTGDDTEAFF. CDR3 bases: TGTGCCAGTCGGACAGGGGATGACACTGAAGCTTTCTTT.

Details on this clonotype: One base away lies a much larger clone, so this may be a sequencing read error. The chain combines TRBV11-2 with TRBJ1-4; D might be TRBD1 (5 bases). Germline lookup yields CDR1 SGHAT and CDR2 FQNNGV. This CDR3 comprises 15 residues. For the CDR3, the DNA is TGTGCCGGCAGCCCCCTTGAGGGGCGTGTAGGAAAACTGTTTTTT. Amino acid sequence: CAGSPLEGRVGKLFF. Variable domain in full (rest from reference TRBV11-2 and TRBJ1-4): EAGVAQSPRYKIIEKRQSVAFWCNPISGHATLYWYQQILGQGPKLLIQFQNNGVVDDSQLPKDRFSAERLKGVDSTLKIQPAKLEDSAVYLCAGSPLEGRVGKLFFGSGTQLSVL.

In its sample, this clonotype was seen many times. The CDR3 DNA follows: TGTGCCAGCAGCAACCGGGACACCACCTACGAGCAGTACTTC. It codes for CASSNRDTTYEQYF. The V gene is TRBV21-1, the J gene TRBJ2-7; TRBD1 was called by the table and not checked on the DNA. TRBV21-1 is marked as a pseudogene. This CDR3 contains 14 residues.

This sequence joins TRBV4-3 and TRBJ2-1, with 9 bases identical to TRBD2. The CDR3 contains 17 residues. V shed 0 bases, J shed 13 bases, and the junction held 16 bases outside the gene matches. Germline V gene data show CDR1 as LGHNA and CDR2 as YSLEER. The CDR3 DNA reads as TGCGCCAGCAGCCAAGATAGGCTAGCGGGGATCCAAGAGACCCAGTTCTTC. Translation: CASSQDRLAGIQETQFF.